A single sample gave rise to the 25 T cell receptor beta chains below, sequenced in a study of cytomegalovirus exposure and HLA in healthy donors. 13 Jbeta primers and 60 Vbeta primers were used for the PCR. Assay: immunoSEQ multiplex PCR; the TCRdb copy retains only in-frame clones and omits some. The table shows some 120,000 clones, with about 80% occurring only once. Sample: PBMCs. These receptors were taken from a man aged 25-45 years in good health and CMV-seronegative.

The chain employs TRBV9 and TRBJ2-1; 9 nucleotides line up with TRBD2. The ends lost 3 bases at V and 6 bases at J; junction bases unmatched: 10. This CDR3 comprises 16 residues. Germline CDR1 reads SGDLS; CDR2 reads YYNGEE. The CDR3 sequence is CASSAVAGVVSNEQFF. CDR3 sequence (DNA): TGTGCCAGCAGCGCGGTAGCGGGAGTTGTTAGCAATGAGCAGTTCTTC.

The chain combines TRBV5-6 with TRBJ2-3, with 9 bases matching TRBD2. V lost 0 bases to trimming and J lost 5 bases; unmatched junction nucleotides: 13. Germline V gene data show CDR1 as SGHDT and CDR2 as YYEEEE. This CDR3 is built from 18 residues. Here the CDR3 reads CASSLVWVGGRAGDTQYF. In DNA form, the CDR3 reads TGTGCCAGCAGCTTGGTTTGGGTCGGCGGGAGGGCCGGAGATACGCAGTATTTT.

The chain has TRBV19 and TRBJ1-1; TRBD1 aligns across 8 bases. Losses at the gene ends were 3 bases for V and 3 bases for J; bases not matched to a gene: 9. Germline-derived CDR1 and CDR2 are LNHDA and SQIVND (reference sequence). The CDR3 extends over 16 amino acids. CDR3 coding DNA: TGTGCCAGTAGTATTCCTTCACAGGGGGTACACACTGAAGCTTTCTTT. Protein product: CASSIPSQGVHTEAFF.

This clone was observed a few times. This chain's CDR3 is CASSQDELAGVNNEQFF. The CDR3 coding sequence is TGCGCCAGCAGCCAAGACGAGCTAGCGGGAGTTAACAATGAGCAGTTCTTC. This rearrangement joins TRBV4-1 to TRBJ2-1, with TRBD2 matching over 10 bases. The CDR3 runs 17 residues. Germline values: CDR1 MGHRA, CDR2 YSYEKL. V was clipped by 0 bases and J by 5 bases; unmatched bases: 7.

The chain combines TRBV9 with TRBJ2-3; 8 positions match TRBD2. The CDR3 length is 13 residues. With 7 bases clipped from V and 2 bases from J, the junction kept 3 bases outside the gene matches. Per germline, CDR1 SGDLS and CDR2 YYNGEE. The CDR3 nucleotides read TGTGCCAGCGGACTAGCCGTCACAGATACGCAGTATTTT. As protein: CASGLAVTDTQYF.

This rearrangement joins TRBV4-1 to TRBJ2-3, with D possibly being TRBD2 (6 bases). Between the trimmed V and J ends, which lost 4 bases and 3 bases, there was a span of 14 bases. Germline CDR1 and CDR2: MGHRA and YSYEKL. The CDR3 has 15 residues. CDR3: CASSRSRLVTDTQYF. Here the CDR3 DNA reads TGCGCCAGCAGCCGAAGCCGACTAGTAACAGATACGCAGTATTTT.

The chain recombines TRBV19 with TRBJ2-3; 7 nucleotides agree with TRBD2. The CDR3 spans 13 residues. The J segment lost 2 bases and the V segment lost 10 bases, leaving 6 bases of the junction unmatched. Germline V lookup: CDR1 LNHDA, CDR2 SQIVND (reference sequence). CDR3: CATSLAATDTQYF. CDR3 sequence (DNA): TGTGCCACTTCTCTAGCGGCCACAGATACGCAGTATTTT.

This clone was seen just once. The rearrangement joins TRBV9 to TRBJ2-3, with TRBD2 identical over 7 bases. V lost 3 bases, J lost 3 bases, and 10 bases stayed unmatched. The CDR3 sequence is 16 residues long. Germline V gives CDR1 SGDLS, CDR2 YYNGEE. This CDR3 is CASSARLASLTDTQYF. As DNA, the CDR3 is TGTGCCAGCAGCGCCAGACTAGCTAGTTTAACAGATACGCAGTATTTT. Combining the CDR3 with reference TRBV9 and TRBJ2-3 gives the whole variable domain DSGVTQTPKHLITATGQRVTLRCSPRSGDLSVYWYQQSLDQGLQFLIQYYNGEERAKGNILERFSAQQFPDLHSELNLSSLELGDSALYFCASSARLASLTDTQYFGPGTRLTVL.

This chain uses TRBV30 with TRBJ2-7, with D possibly TRBD2 on 5 matching bases. V shed 0 bases and J shed 0 bases, with 12 bases lying between them. The CDR3 is made up of 15 amino acids. Germline V gene data show CDR1 as GTSNPN and CDR2 as SVGIG (reference sequence). As DNA, the CDR3 is TGTGCCTGGAGTGTACGGGAAGGGTACTCCTACGAGCAGTACTTC. Translated: CAWSVREGYSYEQYF.

This CDR3 is CSAHAGTSGKNIQYF. The DNA for the CDR3 is TGCAGCGCCCACGCCGGGACTAGCGGCAAAAACATTCAGTACTTC. J is TRBJ2-4 and V is TRBV29-1, with 11 positions matching TRBD2. The length of the CDR3 is 15 residues. Per germline, CDR1 SQVTM and CDR2 ANQGSEA. V shed 7 bases and J 3 bases; nucleotides not matched to a gene: 8.

The chain employs TRBV6-6 and TRBJ1-4; D may be TRBD1 (6 bases). V was trimmed by 6 bases and J by 5 bases, leaving 16 bases between them. Per the germline V gene, CDR1 is MNHNY and CDR2 is SVGAGI (reference sequence). CDR3 length equals 15 residues. CDR3 sequence reads: CASSPRTAHNEKLFF. The CDR3 DNA reads TGTGCCAGCAGCCCCCGGACAGCTCACAATGAAAAACTGTTTTTT.

CDR3: CASSSGGSTDTQYF. The CDR3 bases are TGTGCCAGCAGCTCGGGCGGGAGTACAGATACGCAGTATTTT. The chain couples TRBV7-2 to TRBJ2-3, with TRBD2 matching 7 bases. CDR1 and CDR2 (germline): SGHTA, FQGNSA. This CDR3 spans 14 amino acids. Trimming took 4 bases from V and 3 from J; bases not matched to a gene: 4.

The chain carries TRBV4-1 and TRBJ1-4; TRBD1 might be the D (5 bases). The V gene's germline CDR1 is MGHRA and CDR2 YSYEKL. V was shortened by 8 bases and J by 6 bases, with 10 bases between the two germline ends. The CDR3 runs to 12 residues. The CDR3 sequence is CASSWGDEKLFF. The CDR3, as DNA: TGCGCCAGCTCCTGGGGGGATGAAAAACTGTTTTTT.

V and J are TRBV29-1 and TRBJ2-1, with TRBD2 identical over 7 bases. The germline V gene has CDR1 SQVTM and CDR2 ANQGSEA. The trim removed 2 bases at V and 9 bases at J, leaving 7 bases unmatched. This CDR3 has 13 amino acids. The CDR3: CSVERGGRGEQFF. The CDR3 DNA reads as TGCAGCGTTGAAAGGGGAGGGCGGGGTGAGCAGTTCTTC.

The chain recombines TRBV7-9 with TRBJ1-2; a possible D gene is TRBD1 (5 bases). Trimming took 4 bases from V and 4 from J, leaving 16 bases between them. Per the germline V gene, CDR1 is SEHNR and CDR2 is FQNEAQ (reference sequence). The CDR3 consists of 15 residues. The CDR3 DNA sequence: TGTGCCAGCAGCTCGAGGACAACCTGGCGCTATGGCTACACCTTC. The encoded protein is CASSSRTTWRYGYTF.

This clone was observed a handful of times. The chain couples TRBV11-3 to TRBJ2-1; the match to TRBD2 covers 8 bases. The CDR3 spans 18 residues. The germline V gene has CDR1 SGHNT and CDR2 YENEEA. J gave up 2 bases and V 0 bases, and 9 bases lay outside the gene matches. Written as DNA, the CDR3 is TGTGCCAGCAGCTTAGATCAGAGCGGGAGTTTCGCCTACAATGAGCAGTTCTTC. The encoded protein is CASSLDQSGSFAYNEQFF.

This clone has a handful of counts. The DNA of the CDR3 is TGCGCCAGCAGCCAAGGGGGAGGGGGGGAGCTGTTTTTT. It is translated as CASSQGGGGELFF. V is TRBV4-1 and J is TRBJ2-2, with 7 bases lining up with TRBD2. J gave up 8 bases and V 1 base, and 1 base lay outside the gene matches. Germline V gene sequence: CDR1 MGHRA, CDR2 YSYEKL. CDR3 length: 13 amino acids.

The rearrangement uses TRBV27 and TRBJ1-2; TRBD1 matches 11 bases. Germline CDR1 reads MNHEY; CDR2 reads SMNVEV (reference sequence). Germline trimming cut 3 bases from V and 2 bases from J; bases unmatched to any gene: 5. The CDR3 extends over 16 amino acids. CDR3 DNA: TGTGCCAGCAGTTTCGGGACAGGGGGTTCAAACTATGGCTACACCTTC. It encodes CASSFGTGGSNYGYTF.

The sample holds one count of this clone. The CDR3 protein is CACGLIIRDSPLHF. CDR3 DNA: TGTGCTTGTGGACTTATAATCCGAGATTCACCCCTCCACTTT. The chain couples TRBV30 to TRBJ1-6, with D unclear. The CDR3 has 14 amino acids. CDR1 and CDR2 from the germline V gene are GTSNPN and SVGIG (reference sequence).

This clone has a handful of counts. V and J are TRBV19 and TRBJ1-4, with TRBD1 identical over 7 bases. Germline V gene lookup returns CDR1 LNHDA and CDR2 SQIVND (reference sequence). V dropped 3 bases and J dropped 5; count of bases not matched to a gene: 6. The CDR3 has 15 amino acids. Written as DNA, the CDR3 is TGTGCCAGTAGTATTGGCGGGACAGAAAATGAAAAACTGTTTTTT. Its translation is CASSIGGTENEKLFF.

The chain couples TRBV9 to TRBJ2-1; 7 bases match TRBD1. After removal of 4 bases from V and 5 bases from J, the junction contained 6 bases not matched to a gene. This CDR3 contains 14 residues. Germline CDR1 SGDLS, CDR2 YYNGEE. The CDR3 DNA sequence: TGTGCCAGCAGCCCCACCGGGACAGACAATGAGCAGTTCTTC. It yields the protein CASSPTGTDNEQFF.

The chain employs TRBV19 and TRBJ2-2; TRBD2 matches 10 bases. The V segment lost 5 bases and the J segment 3 bases; nucleotides outside the gene matches: 3. CDR3 size: 15 residues. Germline assignment: CDR1 LNHDA and CDR2 SQIVND (reference sequence). Here the CDR3 DNA reads TGTGCCAGTAGTCCAGGACTAGCGGACACCGGGGAGCTGTTTTTT. Translating gives CASSPGLADTGELFF.

This chain uses TRBV27 with TRBJ1-2; D possibly corresponds to TRBD1 (6 bases). Per germline, CDR1 MNHEY and CDR2 SMNVEV (reference sequence). V was pared by 5 bases and J by 0 bases, with 16 bases between. The CDR3 has 16 residues. CDR3 protein: CASSPWTAQPNYGYTF. The CDR3, as DNA: TGTGCCAGCAGTCCTTGGACAGCCCAGCCTAACTATGGCTACACCTTC.

The rearrangement joins TRBV6-5 to TRBJ1-5; 9 bases match TRBD1. Germline assignment: CDR1 MNHEY and CDR2 SVGAGI. Germline trimming cut 5 bases from V and 2 bases from J; bases unmatched to any gene: 4. The CDR3 runs to 15 residues. CDR3 sequence: CASSGDRGGNQPQHF. CDR3 DNA sequence: TGTGCCAGCAGTGGCGACAGGGGGGGCAATCAGCCCCAGCATTTT.

This clone came up a few times. V is TRBV7-2 and J is TRBJ1-5; weak D call: TRBD1 (5 bases). The CDR3 consists of 16 residues. CDR1 and CDR2 from the germline V gene are SGHTA and FQGNSA. Trimming cost V 5 bases and J 1 base, with 15 bases left between them. The CDR3 nucleotides are TGTGCCAGCAGCCGATGGGGCGGTGGGAGCAATCAGCCCCAGCATTTT. This gives the protein CASSRWGGGSNQPQHF.